One and the same sample provided the 15 T cell receptor beta chains below, sequenced in a study of blood T cell repertoires in COVID-19. The method was immunoSEQ multiplex PCR; TCRdb's version includes in-frame clones alone and lacks a portion of them. The sample yields roughly 140,000 clones, more than 80% seen once. What was sequenced was peripheral blood. Receptors were obtained from a woman aged 80 or older with acute or convalescent COVID-19.

V gene TRBV5-1 combines with J gene TRBJ2-6, with 8 nucleotides matching TRBD2. Germline CDR1 and CDR2: SGHRS and YFSETQ. V trimming: 4 bases; J trimming: 6 bases; junction bases outside the gene matches: 6. This CDR3 has 15 residues. The CDR3 DNA reads TGCGCCAGCAGCGCAGCGGGGGCTGAGGCCAACGTCCTGACTTTC. Encoded protein: CASSAAGAEANVLTF.

The chain joins TRBV5-1 to TRBJ1-4; D remains unclear. Germline V gives CDR1 SGHRS, CDR2 YFSETQ. There are 13 residues in the CDR3. Trimming pared 7 bases from V and 5 bases from J, leaving 12 bases between. The CDR3 protein is CASRGQRNEKLFF. CDR3 bases: TGCGCCAGCCGCGGCCAGCGGAATGAAAAACTGTTTTTT.

The V and J genes are TRBV6-5 and TRBJ1-2, with D possibly being TRBD1 (6 bases). Germline V gives CDR1 MNHEY, CDR2 SVGAGI. The V gene lost 8 bases and the J gene lost 2 bases, with 12 bases spanning the gap. The CDR3 is made up of 13 amino acids. The DNA of the CDR3 is TGTGCCAGCCCAGGGGAACGCAACTATGGCTACACCTTC. This sequence encodes CASPGERNYGYTF.

The gene calls are TRBV15 and TRBJ1-1, with D perhaps matching TRBD1 (6 bases). Germline lookup yields CDR1 LNHNV and CDR2 YYDKDF (reference sequence). The CDR3 is 13 amino acids. Trimming took 3 bases from V and 1 from J, leaving 6 bases between them. The chain's CDR3 is CATSRDRNTEAFF. CDR3 in DNA: TGTGCCACCAGCAGGGACAGGAACACTGAAGCTTTCTTT.

The chain combines TRBV29-1 with TRBJ2-3, with 8 bases lining up with TRBD2. The length of the CDR3 is 12 residues. V was clipped by 4 bases and J by 4 bases; unmatched bases: 1. The germline gives CDR1 SQVTM, CDR2 ANQGSEA. DNA of the CDR3: TGCAGCGTTGTTAGCGGGGCAGATACGCAGTATTTT. Its translation: CSVVSGADTQYF.

J is TRBJ1-2 and V is TRBV5-1; a possible D gene is TRBD1 (6 bases). The germline V gene encodes CDR1 SGHRS and CDR2 YFSETQ. The CDR3 is 15 amino acids. Trimming pared 0 bases from V and 8 bases from J, leaving 17 bases between. This CDR3 reads CASSLEVNRAGGYTF. In DNA, the CDR3 is TGCGCCAGCAGCTTGGAGGTCAACAGGGCTGGCGGCTACACCTTC.

The chain has TRBV19 and TRBJ1-3, with 7 bases matching TRBD1. This CDR3 contains 17 residues. Germline V lookup: CDR1 LNHDA, CDR2 SQIVND (reference sequence). Trimming took 3 bases from V and 4 from J; bases not matched to a gene: 12. In nucleotides, the CDR3 is TGTGCCAGTAGTATCGGACAGGCCGTTGAAACGGGAAACACCATATATTTT. Protein sequence: CASSIGQAVETGNTIYF.

Turning to this clone: Other DNA sequences from this sample encode an identical CDR3 as well. J is TRBJ1-3 and V is TRBV9; D is ambiguous. Germline V CDR1 and CDR2: SGDLS, YYNGEE. The CDR3 spans 15 residues. V was pared by 4 bases and J by 1 base, with 12 bases between. The CDR3 loop reads CASSPRRGSGNTIYF. The DNA of the CDR3 is TGTGCCAGCAGCCCCCGTCGCGGTTCTGGAAACACCATATATTTT.

The chain carries TRBV20-1 and TRBJ1-2; D uncertain. Trimming pared 3 bases from V and 8 bases from J, leaving 10 bases between. The length of the CDR3 is 11 residues. Germline-derived CDR1 and CDR2 are DFQATT and SNEGSKA (reference sequence). The chain's CDR3 is CSARYSRGYTF. In nucleotides, the CDR3 is TGCAGTGCTAGGTACAGTCGCGGCTACACCTTC.

This clone was found once. V usage is TRBV30 and J usage is TRBJ2-7; 7 bases fit TRBD1. The CDR3 loop spans 14 amino acids. V gave up 5 bases and J gave up 6 bases; unmatched junction bases: 13. Germline values: CDR1 GTSNPN, CDR2 SVGIG (reference sequence). DNA for the CDR3: TGTGCCTGGGGATTCTTGCGCCGGGACAGCGAGCAGTACTTC. Protein sequence: CAWGFLRRDSEQYF.

This chain joins TRBV4-1 and TRBJ1-2; 7 positions agree with TRBD1. The germline V gene encodes CDR1 MGHRA and CDR2 YSYEKL. The CDR3 has 14 residues. The V gene end was trimmed by 1 base and the J gene end by 8 bases; junction bases not matched to a gene: 7. CDR3 amino acids: CASSQGQGTKGYTF. The CDR3 DNA sequence: TGCGCCAGCAGCCAAGGACAGGGTACGAAGGGCTACACCTTC.

This clone occurred a few times. This rearrangement joins TRBV29-1 to TRBJ1-1; 9 nucleotides align to TRBD1. V gave up 6 bases and J gave up 6 bases; unmatched junction bases: 8. The CDR3 contains 13 residues. From germline, CDR1 is SQVTM and CDR2 ANQGSEA. For the CDR3, the DNA is TGCAGCGTGGAGGGACAGGGAGGGGCTGAAGCTTTCTTT. Encoded protein: CSVEGQGGAEAFF.

V gene TRBV30 combines with J gene TRBJ1-2; D not certain. The ends were cut back, 0 bases at V and 2 bases at J, with 7 bases in the middle. CDR3 length: 13 amino acids. The germline gives CDR1 GTSNPN, CDR2 SVGIG (reference sequence). For the CDR3, the DNA is TGTGCCTGGAGTGTGAGATTAAACTATGGCTACACCTTC. Its translation is CAWSVRLNYGYTF.

This clone was seen a few times. V gene TRBV2 combines with J gene TRBJ2-2; TRBD2 agrees at 8 bases. The CDR3 runs to 14 residues. The germline CDR1 and CDR2 sequences are SNHLY and FYNNEI. The V segment lost 6 bases and the J segment 4 bases; nucleotides outside the gene matches: 4. The CDR3 coding sequence is TGTGCCAGCAGCGGGACTAGGGGCACCGGGGAGCTGTTTTTT. Protein product: CASSGTRGTGELFF.

The J gene is TRBJ2-2, the V gene TRBV9; 13 nucleotides align to TRBD2. After removal of 4 bases from V and 6 bases from J, the junction contained 6 bases not matched to a gene. This CDR3 is 16 amino acids long. Germline loops: CDR1 SGDLS, CDR2 YYNGEE. The CDR3 nucleotides read TGTGCCAGCAGCTTACTAGCGGGGGGGTTTGCCGGGGAGCTGTTTTTT. It codes for CASSLLAGGFAGELFF.